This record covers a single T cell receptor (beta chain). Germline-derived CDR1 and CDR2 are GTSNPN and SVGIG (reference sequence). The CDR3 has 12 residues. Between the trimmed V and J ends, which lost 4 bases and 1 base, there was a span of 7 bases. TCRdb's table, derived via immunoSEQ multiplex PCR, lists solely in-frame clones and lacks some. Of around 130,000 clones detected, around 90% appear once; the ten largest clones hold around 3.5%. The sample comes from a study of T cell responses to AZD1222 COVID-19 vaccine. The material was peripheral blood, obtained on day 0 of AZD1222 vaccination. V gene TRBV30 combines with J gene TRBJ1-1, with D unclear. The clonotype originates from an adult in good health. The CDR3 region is CAWISANTEAFF. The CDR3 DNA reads TGTGCCTGGATTAGCGCGAACACTGAAGCTTTCTTT.